A selection of T cell receptor beta chains follows, all from one sample in a study of cytomegalovirus exposure and HLA in healthy donors. Only in-frame clones appear in the TCRdb table, and some are missing; sequencing was by immunoSEQ multiplex PCR. The data show 150,000 to 200,000 clones, 81% seen once. The sequenced sample was PBMCs. These receptors were obtained from a man aged 45-65 years in good health and CMV-seronegative. The conserved cysteine and the conserved F or W are not part of the CDR3 here. Clone size, where shown, is once, few, many, or a class for clones that have expanded.

TRBV27	.	once	ASSLVGQAYEQY
TRBV7-9	TRBJ2-5	once	ASRKDRAETQY
TRBV29-1	TRBJ1-1	.	SVERVVNTEAF
TRBV19	TRBJ1-1	.	ASSMGTGHTEAF
TRBV13	TRBJ1-1	.	ASLEVGGGEAF
TRBV29-1	TRBJ1-4	.	SVEEHTATNEKLF
TRBV29-1	TRBJ2-5	once	SVGGGPIQETQY
TRBV19	TRBJ2-2	.	ASSIAVAIHRGWLF
TRBV9	TRBJ1-4	.	ASSVSGRATNEKLF
TRBV9	TRBJ2-3	.	ASSKGLAGVRTDTQY
TRBV30	TRBJ1-2	.	AWSVRRGGNYGYT
TRBV7-9	TRBJ1-3	once	SSSVLSPGDSGNTIY
TRBV19	TRBJ1-5	.	ASRTGGAPNQPQH
TRBV6-1	TRBJ2-3	.	ASSEDGGGPSTQY
TRBV11-2	TRBJ1-1	.	ASSLEVSPSEAF
TRBV5-6	.	.	ASSSDRNNEQY
TRBV11-3	TRBJ2-3	.	ASSTGIDLY
TRBV13	TRBJ1-2	.	ASSTSVYGYT
TRBV27	TRBJ1-3	once	ANTRDRGAGNTIY
TRBV7-2	TRBJ2-1	few	ASSPRAGGKYNEQF
TRBV6-5	TRBJ1-2	.	ASSYLDRGGGYT
TRBV6-5	TRBJ2-1	.	ASSYSGEYNEQF
TRBV7-2	TRBJ2-7	.	ASSLVTTGSRYYEQY
TRBV11-3	TRBJ1-5	once	ASSPRTGGNQPQH
TRBV7-8	TRBJ2-3	.	ASSLPGAGDTQY
TRBV20-1	TRBJ1-5	.	SAARDQPQH
TRBV5-6	TRBJ2-7	.	ASSLAPTGSGSYEQY
TRBV15	TRBJ2-3	.	ATSREGTGTDTQY
TRBV7-9	TRBJ1-5	.	ASSQYPGQPQH
TRBV27	TRBJ2-3	.	ASSWEEASTDTQY
TRBV6-1	TRBJ1-5	.	ASSELGQDNMSNQPQH
TRBV6-5	TRBJ2-7	once	ASSATGIFSEQY
TRBV7-8	TRBJ2-1	.	ASSLPGGLVSHAEQF
TRBV2	TRBJ2-2	.	ASLRTGVSGELF
TRBV5-1	TRBJ2-1	.	ASSLGQGSYNEQF
TRBV11-2	TRBJ2-7	.	ASSFDRISYEQY
TRBV6-1	TRBJ1-6	.	ASSFREGNNSPLH
TRBV7-2	TRBJ2-3	once	ASSPLSGGGTDTQY